This entry features one T cell receptor beta chain sequence. The specificity of this receptor is unknown. Within one base of it there is no much larger clone, and no base qualities were kept. This record comes from a study of T cell responses to AZD1222 COVID-19 vaccine (dated by TCRdb to about 2021). In the study overall: AZD1222 recipients given second doses at about 4 weeks or at about 12 weeks were pooled, since spike-specific TCR depth and breadth were not found to differ between the two schedules. TCR sequencing covered 233 trial participants: 207 given two doses of AZD1222 and approximately 26 given two doses of MenACWY control vaccine. Trial participants were enrolled by age into 18-55, 56-69 and 70-plus year subgroups, with roughly 160, 29 and 62 TCR-sequenced participants respectively.

The germline V gene encodes CDR1 LNHNV and CDR2 YYDKDF (reference sequence). After removal of 5 bases from V and 2 bases from J, the junction retains 5 bases not matched to a gene. The CDR3 covers 14 residues, taking in both the cysteine and the phenylalanine. Of all the DNA, just the CDR3 is kept, 42 bases in frame from base 1. The CDR3 regions of human TCRbeta chains were subjected to immunosequencing. Processing in the source paper ran as follows. TCRs in the repertoires were matched against a reference library of SARS-CoV-2-specific TCRs that had been generated with the MIRA antigen-specificity platform. Breadth was defined as the fraction of unique TCRs that were SARS-CoV-2-associated. Depth was defined as the fraction of total T cells that were SARS-CoV-2-associated. Using the MIRA data, each spike-specific TCR was assigned both to the spike region to which the TCR was reactive and to a CD4 or CD8 class. Log10-transformed breadth and depth values were compared by one-way ANOVA with Sidak's multiple comparisons tests. This is the immuneACCESS table as TCRdb keeps it, with only in-frame sequences that have V and J called. A part of the clones is gone; compared with another copy, unresolved V genes explain less than half, and the rest is unexplained. V and J calls and clone size come straight from that table; D and trimming were deduced from the DNA. The sample data list about 130,000 clones, and 89% of these were observed just once. Of the sample, around 4% falls within the top ten clones.

The full study reports these points: In the small 56-69-year group, the increase in depth fell short of significance, most likely because of low power. Vaccine-associated CD4 TCRs spanned the whole spike protein, with dominant responses in regions 160-218 and 743-854. Conclusions about previously exposed vaccinees are limited because only a handful of AZD1222 recipients were SARS-CoV-2 seropositive at baseline. No day 14 peak-response samples were available, so repertoires were characterized only after the peak T cell response. Spike-specific TCR breadth and depth rose significantly after two AZD1222 doses compared with day 0 and with MenACWY recipients. Most participants were white British and females outnumbered males, and the authors suggested that clonal diversity may have been underestimated. Reportedly, almost half of the unique spike-specific TCRs recognized epitopes lying outside the regions that are mutated in the B.1.351 and B.1.1.7 variants.

The sample's time point, from its label and the paper: baseline before first vaccination. Samples from vaccinated people were obtained from the UK trials COV001 and COV002, which included a single-blind randomized controlled phase 2/3 trial of AZD1222 (ChAdOx1 nCoV-19) in healthy adults. For TCRbeta chain sequencing, PBMC samples were collected from trial participants at day 0 and at day 28 after the second dose. Source: peripheral blood, taken on day 0 of AZD1222 vaccination. The rearrangement combines TRBV15 with TRBJ1-2; 7 bases in the middle match TRBD1. The sequence was obtained from an adult in good health. Here is the DNA: TGTGCCACCAGCTCGTTGGGACAGAACTATGGCTACACCTTC. This is translated as CATSSLGQNYGYTF. Supplemented by the reference TRBV15 and TRBJ1-2 proteins around the CDR3, the complete variable domain is DAMVIQNPRYQVTQFGKPVTLSCSQTLNHNVMYWYQQKSSQAPKLLFHYYDKDFNNEADTPDNFQSRRPNTSFCFLDIRSPGLGDTAMYLCATSSLGQNYGYTFGSGTRLTVV.